The 26 T cell receptor beta chains listed next were all sequenced from one sample in a study of lymphopenia after photon versus proton radiotherapy. The protocol was immunoSEQ multiplex PCR, while the TCRdb copy is restricted to in-frame clones and leaves out a portion. The table records under 80,000 clones, approximately 86% of them present only once. The sequencing used peripheral blood, collected from a patient treated with photon-based radiotherapy. Receptor source: a man between 40 and 49 years old with gastric cancer.

V is TRBV27 and J is TRBJ2-1; 11 bases agree with TRBD1. The CDR3 has 16 amino acids. The trim removed 2 bases at V and 7 bases at J, leaving 7 bases unmatched. Germline V lookup: CDR1 MNHEY, CDR2 SMNVEV (reference sequence). The CDR3 is CASSLPGQGARNEQFF. Here the CDR3 DNA reads TGTGCCAGCAGTTTACCCGGACAGGGGGCGAGGAATGAGCAGTTCTTC.

The V call is TRBV30, the J call TRBJ2-7; D is possibly TRBD1 (5 bases). CDR3 length: 13 residues. The germline V gene encodes CDR1 GTSNPN and CDR2 SVGIG (reference sequence). V lost 2 bases to trimming and J lost 2 bases, with 10 bases between them. This CDR3 is CAWSIGVTYEQYF. The DNA for the CDR3 is TGTGCCTGGAGTATAGGGGTTACCTACGAGCAGTACTTC.

The chain carries TRBV5-1 and TRBJ2-1; TRBD2 agrees at 11 bases. The germline gives CDR1 SGHRS, CDR2 YFSETQ. Losses at the gene ends were 4 bases for V and 5 bases for J; bases not matched to a gene: 11. The CDR3 covers 17 residues. The CDR3, as DNA: TGCGCCAGCAGCCTCACCTTAGCGGGGGGGCCCAACAATGAGCAGTTCTTC. Translated: CASSLTLAGGPNNEQFF.

The DNA for the CDR3 is TGTGCCAGTAGTCCAAGGGGCCCCACAGATACGCAGTATTTT. It codes for CASSPRGPTDTQYF. The chain links TRBV19 to TRBJ2-3; possible D gene TRBD1, 5 bases. V lost 5 bases, J lost 2 bases, and 11 bases lay in between. CDR1 is LNHDA, CDR2 SQIVND, per germline (reference sequence). CDR3 size: 14 residues.

This chain uses TRBV4-3 with TRBJ2-7; D is uncertain. The ends were cut back, 0 bases at V and 3 bases at J, with 12 bases in the middle. Germline-derived CDR1 and CDR2 are LGHNA and YSLEER. The length of the CDR3 is 15 residues. In DNA, the CDR3 is TGCGCCAGCAGCCAAGATTTGGCCAGAGTCTACGAGCAGTACTTC. Translated, it gives CASSQDLARVYEQYF.

The genes are TRBV19 and TRBJ1-1; D possibly corresponds to TRBD1 (6 bases). CDR3 length: 14 amino acids. Per germline, CDR1 LNHDA and CDR2 SQIVND (reference sequence). V was cut by 4 bases and J by 1 base, with 10 bases left in between. The CDR3 region has the DNA TGTGCCAGTAGTAGACAGGAGTGGAACACTGAAGCTTTCTTT. Residues: CASSRQEWNTEAFF.

The chain couples TRBV7-3 to TRBJ2-2, with a possible D match to TRBD2 (5 bases). The CDR3 loop spans 14 amino acids. CDR1 is SGHTA and CDR2 is FQGTGA in the germline V gene. The V gene lost 5 bases and the J gene lost 2 bases, with 9 bases spanning the gap. CDR3 protein: CASSPPGNTGELFF. The DNA of the CDR3 is TGTGCCAGCAGCCCCCCGGGAAACACCGGGGAGCTGTTTTTT.

This clone appeared a single time. The chain joins TRBV5-1 to TRBJ2-1; D call uncertain. The V gene lost 1 base and the J gene lost 7 bases, with 18 bases spanning the gap. Germline loops: CDR1 SGHRS, CDR2 YFSETQ. This CDR3 comprises 16 residues. The CDR3 nucleotides read TGCGCCAGCAGCTTGAATTCTTTTCTAAAACATAATGAGCAGTTCTTC. Its translation is CASSLNSFLKHNEQFF.

The chain recombines TRBV11-2 with TRBJ2-7; no clear D. V gave up 4 bases and J gave up 5 bases, with 18 bases separating them. From germline, CDR1 is SGHAT and CDR2 FQNNGV. The CDR3 is made up of 15 amino acids. CDR3 DNA sequence: TGTGCCAGCAGCTACGCGTCGGTCTTGGGCCACGAGCAGTACTTC. Its translation is CASSYASVLGHEQYF.

The chain joins TRBV5-1 to TRBJ1-4; a weak D match, TRBD1 (6 bases). Per germline, CDR1 SGHRS and CDR2 YFSETQ. The CDR3 contains 15 residues. V lost 4 bases and J lost 3, with 13 bases in between. The DNA for the CDR3 is TGCGCCAGCAGCAGAACAGGGATGGCTAATGAAAAACTGTTTTTT. Translation gives CASSRTGMANEKLFF.

This chain uses TRBV2 with TRBJ1-2, with D unresolved. From germline, CDR1 is SNHLY and CDR2 FYNNEI. The CDR3 covers 11 residues. Between the trimmed V and J ends, which lost 6 bases and 8 bases, there was a span of 10 bases. The CDR3 here is CASRETSGYTF. For the CDR3, the DNA is TGTGCCAGCAGGGAGACAAGCGGCTACACCTTC.

The genes are TRBV7-9 and TRBJ2-3; D possibly corresponds to TRBD2 (7 bases). Germline CDR1 and CDR2: SEHNR and FQNEAQ (reference sequence). The CDR3 spans 15 residues. V lost 2 bases and J lost 1, with 10 bases in between. CDR3 DNA: TGTGCCAGCAGCTTAAGGGGGGGCGGCACAGATACGCAGTATTTT. Its protein is CASSLRGGGTDTQYF. Drawing the rest from reference TRBV7-9 and TRBJ2-3, the complete variable domain is DTGVSQNPRHKITKRGQNVTFRCDPISEHNRLYWYRQTLGQGPEFLTYFQNEAQLEKSRLLSDRFSAERPKGSFSTLEIQRTEQGDSAMYLCASSLRGGGTDTQYFGPGTRLTVL.

The chain has TRBV6-1 and TRBJ2-1; a weak D match, TRBD1 (6 bases). In germline, CDR1 is MNHNS, CDR2 SASEGT. Trimming cost V 0 bases and J 7 bases, with 16 bases left between them. This CDR3 contains 16 residues. The CDR3 loop is CASSEAGQGLRNEQFF. CDR3 DNA: TGTGCCAGCAGTGAAGCGGGCCAGGGGTTGAGGAATGAGCAGTTCTTC.

The chain joins TRBV7-9 to TRBJ1-1; no clear D. Trimming pared 1 base from V and 3 bases from J, leaving 9 bases between. The CDR3 runs to 14 residues. CDR1 and CDR2 (germline): SEHNR, FQNEAQ (reference sequence). CDR3 sequence (DNA): TGTGCCAGCAGCTTAGTGGGGAGGTACACTGAAGCTTTCTTT. Translation: CASSLVGRYTEAFF.

The V call is TRBV5-4, the J call TRBJ2-3, with 15 bases lining up with TRBD2. This CDR3 has 17 amino acids. The germline V gene encodes CDR1 SGHNT and CDR2 YYREEE (reference sequence). J lost 5 bases, V lost 3 bases, and 7 bases had no gene match. This CDR3 reads CASSSRTSGGAGDTQYF. Written as DNA, the CDR3 is TGTGCCAGCAGCTCACGGACTAGCGGGGGGGCGGGAGATACGCAGTATTTT.

V is TRBV11-2 and J is TRBJ1-2; no clear D gene. Trimming removed 5 bases at V and 4 bases at J, with 8 bases between. The CDR3 is 12 residues long. CDR1 and CDR2 (germline): SGHAT, FQNNGV. In DNA, the CDR3 is TGTGCCAGCAGCCCGGGAGCCTATGGCTACACCTTC. This sequence encodes CASSPGAYGYTF.

V usage is TRBV25-1 and J usage is TRBJ1-6; 10 nucleotides match TRBD1. The CDR3 is 17 residues long. Germline-derived CDR1 and CDR2 are MGHDK and SYGVNS. V was pared by 2 bases and J by 3 bases, with 4 bases of the junction left unmatched. In DNA, the CDR3 is TGTGCCAGCAGTGAAACGGGACAGGGGATCTATAATTCACCCCTCCACTTT. This gives the protein CASSETGQGIYNSPLHF.

This sequence joins TRBV5-6 and TRBJ1-3; 7 bases align to TRBD1. J lost 2 bases, V lost 4 bases, and 6 bases had no gene match. Germline-derived CDR1 and CDR2 are SGHDT and YYEEEE. This CDR3 is built from 15 residues. CDR3 bases: TGTGCCAGCAGCCCATTCGGACAGGCTGGAAACACCATATATTTT. Translating it yields CASSPFGQAGNTIYF. Full variable domain (missing parts from reference TRBV5-6 and TRBJ1-3): DAGVTQSPTHLIKTRGQQVTLRCSPKSGHDTVSWYQQALGQGPQFIFQYYEEEERQRGNFPDRFSGHQFPNYSSELNVNALLLGDSALYLCASSPFGQAGNTIYFGEGSWLTVV.

The chain joins TRBV11-3 to TRBJ2-1; 9 bases map to TRBD2. CDR3 size: 14 residues. Germline assignment: CDR1 SGHNT and CDR2 YENEEA. V lost 5 bases to trimming and J lost 9 bases; unmatched junction nucleotides: 8. The CDR3 DNA is TGTGCCAGCAGCGAGACTAGCGGCCTGGGTGAGCAGTTCTTC. This translates into CASSETSGLGEQFF.

This clone was picked up one time. This chain joins TRBV11-2 and TRBJ2-1; 7 bases are a match to TRBD2. V lost 3 bases and J lost 5; bases outside the gene matches: 10. Germline-derived CDR1 and CDR2 are SGHAT and FQNNGV. The CDR3 runs to 16 residues. DNA of the CDR3: TGTGCCAGCAGCTTCCTAGCGGTGGAACTTAACAATGAGCAGTTCTTC. Encoded protein: CASSFLAVELNNEQFF.

V is TRBV7-9 and J is TRBJ1-4; 7 bases match TRBD1. The junction had 7 bases not matched to a gene; V was cut back by 5 bases and J by 7 bases. CDR1 and CDR2 from the germline V gene are SEHNR and FQNEAQ (reference sequence). The CDR3 is made up of 14 amino acids. CDR3 residues: CASSAGGGSEKLFF. The DNA of the CDR3 is TGTGCCAGCAGCGCAGGGGGTGGTAGTGAAAAACTGTTTTTT.

V gene TRBV4-3 combines with J gene TRBJ1-2; 7 positions match TRBD1. The trim removed 3 bases at V and 2 bases at J, leaving 3 bases unmatched. This CDR3 is 14 amino acids long. Germline V gives CDR1 LGHNA, CDR2 YSLEER. The CDR3 DNA sequence: TGCGCCAGCAGCCATCCGGGACAGAACTATGGCTACACCTTC. Its translation is CASSHPGQNYGYTF.

The chain's CDR3 is CAWRSLSGDTDTQYF. The CDR3 DNA follows: TGTGCCTGGAGGAGTCTAAGCGGGGACACAGATACGCAGTATTTT. The rearrangement links TRBV30 to TRBJ2-3, with 7 bases matching TRBD2. Germline V gene sequence: CDR1 GTSNPN, CDR2 SVGIG (reference sequence). V dropped 3 bases and J dropped 2; count of bases not matched to a gene: 8. There are 15 residues in the CDR3.

Written as DNA, the CDR3 is TGTGCCAGCAGCTTGATGCTCCAGCCCCAGCATTTT. Residues: CASSLMLQPQHF. The rearrangement joins TRBV7-2 to TRBJ1-5; D not resolved. The CDR3 has 12 residues. V gave up 3 bases and J gave up 7 bases, with 7 bases separating them. The germline V gene encodes CDR1 SGHTA and CDR2 FQGNSA.

A remark on this clone: Other DNA variants within this sample encode the same CDR3. The CDR3 is CASSLGGLDEQFF. The CDR3 nucleotides are TGCGCCAGCAGCTTGGGGGGCCTCGATGAGCAGTTCTTC. The chain has TRBV5-1 and TRBJ2-1; TRBD1 is a possible D gene (5 bases). Germline V gene data show CDR1 as SGHRS and CDR2 as YFSETQ. The CDR3 has 13 amino acids. The V end was cut by 0 bases, the J end by 8 bases, with 9 bases between.

J is TRBJ2-6 and V is TRBV5-4, with a weak D call TRBD1 (6 bases). V lost 1 base and J lost 0, with 8 bases in between. The germline V gene has CDR1 SGHNT and CDR2 YYREEE (reference sequence). CDR3 length: 16 residues. CDR3: CASSLQGSSGANVLTF. CDR3 nucleotide sequence: TGTGCCAGCAGCTTGCAGGGGAGCTCTGGGGCCAACGTCCTGACTTTC.